One and the same sample provided the 21 T cell receptor beta chains below, sequenced in a study of blood T cells in healthy people across ages. Through a sample-barcoded 5' primer and a J-beta primer mix, a second PCR was run for about 6 to 12 cycles. TCRdb ran MiXCR on the 5' RACE reads and lists one entry per CDR3 protein. Among 1.5 million to 2 million distinct CDR3 sequences, roughly 32% were seen once, and the ten largest hold roughly 10%. Sequenced: blood. The receptors shown here come from a woman aged 30 to 39 in good health.

This clonotype was detected a few times. The CDR3 DNA sequence: TGTGCCAGCAGCGTTGACGGGACAGGGCTTTTGGGTGAGCAGTTCTTC. Amino acids: CASSVDGTGLLGEQFF. The genes are TRBV9 and TRBJ2-1; TRBD1 aligns across 9 bases. Germline V gene sequence: CDR1 SGDLS, CDR2 YYNGEE. V shed 2 bases and J 9 bases; nucleotides not matched to a gene: 12. The CDR3 has 16 amino acids.

V and J are TRBV5-5 and TRBJ1-1; tentatively, D is TRBD1 (5 bases). CDR1 and CDR2 from the germline V gene are SGHKS and YYEKEE (reference sequence). V was pared by 0 bases and J by 4 bases, with 16 bases between. The CDR3 has 16 residues. CDR3 region: CASSLEAWAGSTEAFF. The DNA for the CDR3 is TGTGCCAGCAGCTTGGAGGCGTGGGCAGGGAGCACTGAAGCTTTCTTT.

This clonotype was observed a handful of times. This chain uses TRBV6-1 with TRBJ1-5, with 7 positions matching TRBD1. CDR3 length equals 14 residues. V lost 4 bases, J lost 7 bases, and 7 bases stayed unmatched. The germline CDR1 and CDR2 sequences are MNHNS and SASEGT. DNA for the CDR3: TGTGCCAGCAGTGGACGACAGGGCTTCCAGCCCCAGCATTTT. Translated, it gives CASSGRQGFQPQHF.

CDR3 sequence reads: CSAPDRSEKLFF. Written as DNA, the CDR3 is TGCAGTGCCCCGGACAGGAGTGAAAAACTGTTTTTT. The V gene is TRBV20-1, the J gene TRBJ1-4; 7 nucleotides align to TRBD1. V gave up 6 bases and J gave up 7 bases; unmatched junction bases: 5. CDR1 and CDR2 from the germline V gene are DFQATT and SNEGSKA (reference sequence). This CDR3 has 12 amino acids.

This clonotype was seen a handful of times. The chain recombines TRBV15 with TRBJ1-6; a weak D match, TRBD1 (6 bases). Between the trimmed V and J ends, which lost 10 bases and 7 bases, there was a span of 23 bases. CDR1 and CDR2 from the germline V gene are LNHNV and YYDKDF (reference sequence). This CDR3 is built from 16 residues. The CDR3 sequence: CASRKQGATGNSPLHF. The CDR3 DNA is TGTGCCAGTAGAAAACAGGGAGCAACAGGGAATTCACCCCTCCACTTT.

The chain employs TRBV18 and TRBJ2-5; possible D gene TRBD1, 6 bases. V was pared by 2 bases and J by 5 bases, with 15 bases between. Germline CDR1 and CDR2: KGHSH and LQKENI. This CDR3 is built from 15 residues. In DNA, the CDR3 is TGTGCCAGCTCACCAAAATCCAGGGGAAGGGAGACCCAGTACTTC. This gives the protein CASSPKSRGRETQYF.

This clonotype was detected only a few times. The V and J genes are TRBV4-2 and TRBJ1-2, with 9 nucleotides matching TRBD1. Germline values: CDR1 LGHNA, CDR2 YNFKEQ. V lost 2 bases to trimming and J lost 3 bases; unmatched junction nucleotides: 13. The CDR3 contains 18 residues. CDR3 sequence reads: CASSQTNTGTGIHYGYTF. The DNA for the CDR3 is TGTGCCAGCAGCCAAACGAACACCGGGACAGGGATTCACTATGGCTACACCTTC.

The chain links TRBV13 to TRBJ2-7; 8 bases map to TRBD1. The J segment lost 0 bases and the V segment lost 2 bases, leaving 6 bases of the junction unmatched. Germline V lookup: CDR1 PRHDT, CDR2 FYEKMQ (reference sequence). The CDR3 is 16 residues long. This CDR3 is CASSLQGASNSYEQYF. CDR3 sequence (DNA): TGTGCCAGCAGCTTACAGGGGGCCTCAAACTCCTACGAGCAGTACTTC.

This clonotype was seen only a few times. V gene TRBV29-1 combines with J gene TRBJ1-1; D is undetermined. The CDR3 runs to 12 residues. V lost 4 bases to trimming and J lost 2 bases, with 8 bases between them. From germline, CDR1 is SQVTM and CDR2 ANQGSEA. Written as DNA, the CDR3 is TGCAGCGTTGCCTGGATTAACACTGAAGCTTTCTTT. It codes for CSVAWINTEAFF.

The V and J genes are TRBV20-1 and TRBJ2-5; D remains unclear. V was clipped by 0 bases and J by 4 bases, with 9 bases between them. The CDR3 runs to 13 residues. The V gene's germline CDR1 is DFQATT and CDR2 SNEGSKA (reference sequence). For the CDR3, the DNA is TGCAGTGCTAGAGAAGGTAACGGAGAGACCCAGTACTTC. Translation: CSAREGNGETQYF.

The V and J genes are TRBV20-1 and TRBJ2-5; D is perhaps TRBD2 (5 bases). The V and J ends lost 5 bases and 1 base respectively, with 14 bases between them. Germline V gene sequence: CDR1 DFQATT, CDR2 SNEGSKA (reference sequence). This CDR3 spans 14 amino acids. CDR3 region: CSASGGGPQETQYF. For the CDR3, the DNA is TGCAGTGCTTCCGGAGGAGGTCCCCAAGAGACCCAGTACTTC.

On this clonotype itself: The junction departs from germline at one end; a sequencing error may be responsible. The chain has TRBV6-5 and TRBJ2-1; TRBD2 matches 11 bases. In germline, CDR1 is MNHEY, CDR2 SVGAGI. This CDR3 region has 16 residues. The CDR3 protein is CASSPIGVAGGNGQFF. The CDR3 coding sequence is TGTGCCAGCAGCCCTATCGGGGTAGCGGGGGGGAATGGGCAGTTCTTC.

This clonotype was observed a handful of times. The chain is built from TRBV4-1 and TRBJ2-7; D may be TRBD2 (6 bases). Looked up from germline, CDR1 is MGHRA and CDR2 is YSYEKL. This CDR3 has 17 residues. The ends were cut back, 3 bases at V and 1 base at J, with 19 bases in the middle. The CDR3 loop is CASSQPLGLIQSYEQYF. DNA for the CDR3: TGCGCCAGCAGCCAGCCCTTAGGACTAATTCAGTCCTACGAGCAGTACTTC.

A note on this clonotype: Its ends do not fully match the called genes, so a read error is possible. The gene calls are TRBV9 and TRBJ1-4; tentatively, D is TRBD1 (5 bases). Germline values: CDR1 SGDLS, CDR2 YYNGEE. The CDR3 runs 14 residues. CDR3 sequence reads: CASSVGVANEKRFF. CDR3 DNA sequence: TGTGCCAGCAGCGTGGGGGTTGCTAATGAAAAACGGTTTTTT.

Only a few counts were recorded for this clonotype. The rearrangement joins TRBV20-1 to TRBJ2-1; D is ambiguous. The germline V and J ends were trimmed by 0 bases and 8 bases, with 8 bases remaining between them. Germline V gene sequence: CDR1 DFQATT, CDR2 SNEGSKA (reference sequence). CDR3 length equals 12 residues. CDR3 protein: CSARDLGYEQFF. The CDR3 coding sequence is TGCAGTGCTAGAGATCTTGGATATGAGCAGTTCTTC.

This clonotype has at least ten counts. This chain connects TRBV7-6 to TRBJ1-2, with D perhaps matching TRBD1 (6 bases). The CDR3 is made up of 13 amino acids. Trimming cost V 5 bases and J 2 bases, with 9 bases left between them. The germline gives CDR1 SGHVS, CDR2 FNYEAQ. The CDR3 DNA is TGTGCCAGCAGCGGACAGCTAAACTATGGCTACACCTTC. Amino acids: CASSGQLNYGYTF.

The chain recombines TRBV6-1 with TRBJ2-5, with 9 bases aligning to TRBD1. This CDR3 has 14 amino acids. Germline loops: CDR1 MNHNS, CDR2 SASEGT. The trim removed 3 bases at V and 5 bases at J, leaving 4 bases unmatched. The CDR3 reads CASSEDRGGETQYF. As DNA, the CDR3 is TGTGCCAGCAGTGAGGACAGGGGCGGGGAGACCCAGTACTTC.

The V gene is TRBV27, the J gene TRBJ1-4; TRBD1 is a possible D gene (5 bases). V shed 8 bases and J shed 4 bases, with 14 bases lying between them. CDR1 is MNHEY, CDR2 SMNVEV, per germline (reference sequence). CDR3 length: 14 amino acids. The CDR3 bases are TGTGCCAGCGGGACCTGGGCTCTTAATGAAAAACTGTTTTTT. It yields the protein CASGTWALNEKLFF.

CDR3 residues: CASIEGQGAYGYTF. CDR3 nucleotide sequence: TGTGCCAGCATCGAGGGGCAGGGCGCCTATGGCTACACCTTC. The chain carries TRBV6-1 and TRBJ1-2; a weak D match, TRBD1 (5 bases). The CDR3 is 14 amino acids. The germline V gene encodes CDR1 MNHNS and CDR2 SASEGT. The V end lost 7 bases, the J end lost 4 bases, and 16 bases lay between the germline ends.

In its sample, this clonotype was seen a few times. The V gene is TRBV9, the J gene TRBJ1-6; a weak D match, TRBD1 (6 bases). Germline V gene data show CDR1 as SGDLS and CDR2 as YYNGEE. The CDR3 is 14 residues long. V lost 1 base and J lost 8, with 10 bases in between. DNA for the CDR3: TGTGCCAGCAGCGTAACCGGGGGCGATTCACCCCTCCACTTT. Encoded protein: CASSVTGGDSPLHF.

This clonotype has a count of ten or more. This chain uses TRBV20-1 with TRBJ1-2; D is undetermined. The CDR3 is 9 amino acids. V gave up 4 bases and J gave up 10 bases, with 7 bases separating them. Germline V gene data show CDR1 as DFQATT and CDR2 as SNEGSKA (reference sequence). The CDR3 spells CSATPAYTF. CDR3 sequence (DNA): TGCAGTGCTACACCAGCCTACACCTTC.